The present T cell receptor beta chain was sequenced within a study of cytomegalovirus exposure and HLA in healthy donors. Study information: Earlier sequencing of about 179 million T cells yielded approximately 100 million unique TCR beta sequences. Whole-study results and caveats: In an earlier analysis, most TCR beta V segments were productive about 87% or about 30% of the time. Later analysis associated a missense DCLRE1C variant with TCR beta V- and J-gene trimming.

To note about this clone: Its antigen is not identified.

The germline gives CDR1 MRHNA, CDR2 SNTAGT. V dropped 1 base and J dropped 8; count of bases not matched to a gene: 14. The CDR3 extends over 18 amino acids. The PCR employed 60 Vbeta primers together with 13 Jbeta primers. Method: immunoSEQ multiplex PCR; TCRdb's copy keeps in-frame clones and lacks some. The data show some 160,000 clones, with around 84% seen just once and around 3.1% held by the top ten. The sample was PBMCs. V gene TRBV6-4 combines with J gene TRBJ2-1, with TRBD2 identical over 10 bases. This receptor was obtained from a woman in her thirties or forties in good health and CMV-seronegative. The DNA for the CDR3 is TGTGCCAGCAGTGACTGGGGGGGTCAGCGGGGGGGCCTGGATGAGCAGTTCTTC. Protein sequence: CASSDWGGQRGGLDEQFF.